This TCR beta chain was observed in a study of blood T cell repertoires in COVID-19. The CDR3 length is 15 residues. V gave up 6 bases and J gave up 0 bases, with 15 bases separating them. CDR1 and CDR2 (germline): SQVTM, ANQGSEA. This table comes from immunoSEQ multiplex PCR, and its TCRdb copy is limited to in-frame clones, with some not included. The sample shows 130,000 to 150,000 clones, about 80% of them seen only once. This chain connects TRBV29-1 to TRBJ2-1; D gene unclear. The clonotype comes from a woman aged 80 or older with acute or convalescent COVID-19. The source material was peripheral blood. The CDR3 nucleotides read TGCAGCGTGACGGGTGGCGGTGGCTCCTACAATGAGCAGTTCTTC. This translates into CSVTGGGGSYNEQFF.